This T cell receptor (beta chain) came from a study of T cell clonotyping in hematopoietic cell transplantation. This clone appeared a few times. Its matching antigen is unknown. CDR1 and CDR2 from the germline V gene are MNHEY and SMNVEV (reference sequence). V gave up 3 bases and J gave up 1 base, with 13 bases separating them. CDR3 size: 15 residues. The table came from immunoSEQ multiplex PCR; TCRdb's copy has only in-frame clones and leaves some out. This sample has 9,500 to 15,000 clones, with about half found just once. Whole-study results and caveats: Pathologically expanded recipient clonotypes increased progressively from day 30 to day 180 as diversity fell. CD4 and CD8 repertoire contributions could not be separated without sorting.

The chain joins TRBV27 to TRBJ2-7, with D maybe TRBD2 (5 bases). The sequence derives from a man aged 45-65 years in good health. Some clones in this sample may be carry-over from other donors' samples. Input material: peripheral blood mononuclear cells. The CDR3 DNA reads as TGTGCCAGCAGTTTCGGGGTAGGCGGGTCCTACGAGCAGTACTTC. Translating it yields CASSFGVGGSYEQYF.